Each of the 3 T cell receptor beta chains below was sequenced from the same sample in a study of CD8 T cells in Susac syndrome. RNA amounts of about 0.5 to 1 ug underwent reverse transcription with random hexamers. TCRdb passed the immunoSEQ multiplex PCR reads through MiXCR, listing each CDR3 protein once. Among approximately 300,000 distinct CDR3 sequences listed, over 75% were seen once. The sequencing sample was made of CD8+ T cells from PBMCs. These receptors were collected from a human donor with multiple sclerosis.

V and J are TRBV7-9 and TRBJ2-7; 13 nucleotides agree with TRBD2. Per germline, CDR1 SEHNR and CDR2 FQNEAQ (reference sequence). The J segment lost 6 bases and the V segment lost 5 bases, leaving 7 bases of the junction unmatched. This CDR3 is built from 15 residues. CDR3 nucleotide sequence: TGTGCCAGCAGCCCCGGGGGACTAGCGGGGCTCGAGCAGTACTTC. Protein product: CASSPGGLAGLEQYF.

The chain recombines TRBV28 with TRBJ1-1; D gene unclear. This CDR3 contains 14 residues. V lost 7 bases to trimming and J lost 1 base, with 13 bases between them. Per the germline V gene, CDR1 is MDHEN and CDR2 is SYDVKM. The DNA for the CDR3 is TGTGCCAGCAATATATTGGATCCGAACACTGAAGCTTTCTTT. It translates to CASNILDPNTEAFF.

The rearrangement links TRBV12-3 or TRBV12-4 to TRBJ2-5, with D tentatively TRBD1 (6 bases). The CDR3 is 16 amino acids. The V and J ends lost 6 bases and 5 bases respectively, with 22 bases between them. The CDR3 protein is CASRNDRTGLQETQYF. The CDR3 DNA is TGTGCCAGCAGGAACGATCGTACAGGGTTACAGGAGACCCAGTACTTC.